One and the same sample provided the 14 T cell receptor beta chains below, sequenced in a study of CD4 T cell repertoires in COVID-19. Method: immunoSEQ multiplex PCR; TCRdb's copy keeps in-frame clones and lacks some. The table lists approximately 79,000 clones, approximately 83% of them singletons. The sample was CD4+ T cells from peripheral blood, taken after recovery from COVID-19. These TCRs come from a human donor who had COVID-19.

The table lists this clone with a count of one. The V gene is TRBV13, the J gene TRBJ2-7; 8 nucleotides agree with TRBD2. Germline V gene lookup returns CDR1 PRHDT and CDR2 FYEKMQ (reference sequence). J was trimmed by 0 bases and V by 5 bases; bases with no gene match: 6. The CDR3 runs 15 residues. The chain's CDR3 is CASSNVAGSSYEQYF. In nucleotides, the CDR3 is TGTGCCAGCAGCAACGTAGCGGGGAGCTCCTACGAGCAGTACTTC.

This chain uses TRBV3-1 (or the pseudogene TRBV3-2) with TRBJ2-6; perhaps TRBD1 as D (6 bases). Trimming left V 1 base short and J 0 bases short, with 13 bases between. The CDR3 covers 18 residues. The germline gives CDR1 LGHDT, CDR2 YNNKEL (reference sequence). The CDR3 region is CASSQAGRGLSGANVLTF. As DNA, the CDR3 is TGTGCCAGCAGCCAAGCGGGCAGGGGCCTCTCTGGGGCCAACGTCCTGACTTTC.

This clone was seen a handful of times. V and J are TRBV6-5 and TRBJ1-5; D is possibly TRBD1 (5 bases). Looked up from germline, CDR1 is MNHEY and CDR2 is SVGAGI. This CDR3 comprises 14 residues. V lost 2 bases and J lost 2, with 7 bases in between. The chain's CDR3 is CASSYGAGNQPQHF. The CDR3 nucleotides are TGTGCCAGCAGTTACGGGGCCGGCAATCAGCCCCAGCATTTT.

The CDR3 protein is CAIRPGQVIYGYTF. The CDR3 coding sequence is TGTGCCATCAGGCCGGGACAGGTTATTTATGGCTACACCTTC. The V call is TRBV10-3, the J call TRBJ1-2; TRBD1 agrees at 8 bases. Trimming cost V 6 bases and J 5 bases; bases outside gene matches: 8. This CDR3 spans 14 amino acids. Per germline, CDR1 ENHRY and CDR2 SYGVKD.

This clone came up once. V usage is TRBV23-1 and J usage is TRBJ1-1; a possible D gene is TRBD1 (5 bases). TRBV23-1 qualifies as an ORF whose function is uncertain. The CDR3 is 17 amino acids. V was shortened by 3 bases and J by 4 bases, with 21 bases between the two germline ends. CDR3 bases: TGCGCCAGCAGTCACACAGACCTGGGGCCAAGAGGCACTGAAGCTTTCTTT. This codes for CASSHTDLGPRGTEAFF.

The CDR3 bases are TGTGCCAGCACCCCTGGGGGCGGAGGCTCCTACAATGAGCAGTTCTTC. Protein product: CASTPGGGGSYNEQFF. The chain has TRBV11-2 and TRBJ2-1; perhaps TRBD1 as D (6 bases). In germline, CDR1 is SGHAT, CDR2 FQNNGV. V was clipped by 7 bases and J by 0 bases, with 16 bases between them. This CDR3 spans 16 amino acids. The full variable domain, rest sourced from reference TRBV11-2 and TRBJ2-1, is EAGVAQSPRYKIIEKRQSVAFWCNPISGHATLYWYQQILGQGPKLLIQFQNNGVVDDSQLPKDRFSAERLKGVDSTLKIQPAKLEDSAVYLCASTPGGGGSYNEQFFGPGTRLTVL.

This chain joins TRBV5-1 and TRBJ2-1, with 8 bases lining up with TRBD2. V shed 0 bases and J 10 bases; nucleotides not matched to a gene: 12. The CDR3 loop spans 16 amino acids. The germline CDR1 and CDR2 sequences are SGHRS and YFSETQ. CDR3 sequence: CASSLDPTSALNEQFF. CDR3 DNA: TGCGCCAGCAGCTTGGATCCGACTAGCGCTCTAAACGAGCAGTTCTTC.

The chain employs TRBV9 and TRBJ2-1, with D maybe TRBD2 (7 bases). From germline, CDR1 is SGDLS and CDR2 YYNGEE. This CDR3 has 18 residues. V shed 0 bases and J shed 6 bases, with 22 bases lying between them. The CDR3 protein is CASSVVNRAVSGINEQFF. Written as DNA, the CDR3 is TGTGCCAGCAGCGTAGTTAACAGGGCGGTGAGCGGGATCAATGAGCAGTTCTTC. Based on the CDR3 plus reference TRBV9 and TRBJ2-1, the full variable domain is DSGVTQTPKHLITATGQRVTLRCSPRSGDLSVYWYQQSLDQGLQFLIQYYNGEERAKGNILERFSAQQFPDLHSELNLSSLELGDSALYFCASSVVNRAVSGINEQFFGPGTRLTVL.

The rearrangement joins TRBV7-2 to TRBJ2-2; 8 nucleotides align to TRBD1. Germline-derived CDR1 and CDR2 are SGHTA and FQGNSA. The length of the CDR3 is 12 residues. V lost 5 bases and J lost 14; bases outside the gene matches: 7. The CDR3 DNA sequence: TGTGCCAGCAGCATAACGCAGGGGGCCCTGTTTTTT. This translates into CASSITQGALFF.

To note about this clone: At one boundary the junction diverges from the germline segment, which might be a read error. The CDR3 coding sequence is TGTGCCAGCAGTGACTCCGGGACAGGGTTTGGCGAGCAGTACTTC. This gives the protein CASSDSGTGFGEQYF. This chain connects TRBV6-5 to TRBJ2-7; 9 bases are a match to TRBD1. This CDR3 region has 15 residues. CDR1 is MNHEY and CDR2 is SVGAGI in the germline V gene.

The V gene is TRBV5-6, the J gene TRBJ1-2, with D possibly being TRBD1 (6 bases). The germline gives CDR1 SGHDT, CDR2 YYEEEE. With 0 bases removed from V and 7 bases from J, the gap between germline ends came to 16 bases. There are 15 residues in the CDR3. The CDR3 coding sequence is TGTGCCAGCAGCTTGGCCGGGGGGGCCCGTACTGGCTACACCTTC. It specifies CASSLAGGARTGYTF.

This clone was counted between two and nine times. J is TRBJ1-6 and V is TRBV6-5, with TRBD1 as a possible D gene (6 bases). Trimming took off 4 bases at V and 9 bases at J, with 19 bases between the two ends. This CDR3 region has 16 residues. Per germline, CDR1 MNHEY and CDR2 SVGAGI. CDR3 sequence (DNA): TGTGCCAGCAGTTCCCCGGGACGAAGGGGGGTTTCACCCCTCCACTTT. It translates to CASSSPGRRGVSPLHF.

V and J are TRBV25-1 and TRBJ2-2; D possibly uses TRBD1 or TRBD2 (5 bases each). There are 17 residues in the CDR3. Germline-derived CDR1 and CDR2 are MGHDK and SYGVNS. V lost 3 bases and J lost 2, with 16 bases in between. The CDR3 coding sequence is TGTGCCAGCAGTGACCTATCTCGGGACGGTAACACCGGGGAGCTGTTTTTT. Protein product: CASSDLSRDGNTGELFF.

J is TRBJ2-3 and V is TRBV28, with a possible D match to TRBD1 (6 bases). Germline-derived CDR1 and CDR2 are MDHEN and SYDVKM. Between the trimmed V and J ends, which lost 6 bases and 4 bases, there was a span of 8 bases. This CDR3 region has 12 residues. In DNA form, the CDR3 reads TGTGCCAGCAGATCAGGGGCAGATACGCAGTATTTT. It is translated as CASRSGADTQYF.